Below are 24 T cell receptor beta chains sequenced from a single sample in a study of blood T cell repertoires in COVID-19. Measured with immunoSEQ multiplex PCR; TCRdb has only the in-frame clones, and not every one. The profile covers more than 300,000 clones, with roughly 91% appearing a single time and 1.2% taken by the ten largest. Sequenced input: PBMCs or T cells enriched from blood (not recorded which). Receptor source: a woman aged 18-30 years who had recovered from COVID-19.

This clone was observed once. The CDR3 protein is CASSLRRGQPQHF. The CDR3 bases are TGTGCCAGCAGTTTGAGGAGGGGTCAGCCCCAGCATTTT. The rearrangement joins TRBV12-3 or TRBV12-4 to TRBJ1-5; a weak D match, TRBD1 (5 bases). Trimming left V 3 bases short and J 6 bases short, with 9 bases between. The CDR3 is 13 amino acids.

The rearrangement uses TRBV12-3 or TRBV12-4 and TRBJ2-3; D not resolved. CDR3 length: 12 residues. With 6 bases removed from V and 0 bases from J, the gap between germline ends came to 4 bases. Here the CDR3 reads CASSPSTDTQYF. In nucleotides, the CDR3 is TGTGCCAGCAGCCCTAGCACAGATACGCAGTATTTT.

V usage is TRBV28 and J usage is TRBJ2-7, with D perhaps TRBD2 (7 bases). The CDR3 loop spans 15 amino acids. The ends were cut back, 5 bases at V and 2 bases at J, with 16 bases in the middle. CDR1 is MDHEN, CDR2 SYDVKM, per germline. The CDR3 nucleotides are TGTGCCAGCAGTACAGGGTTGGGGGGGCCCTACGAGCAGTACTTC. Translating it yields CASSTGLGGPYEQYF. The full variable domain, rest sourced from reference TRBV28 and TRBJ2-7, is DVKVTQSSRYLVKRTGEKVFLECVQDMDHENMFWYRQDPGLGLRLIYFSYDVKMKEKGDIPEGYSVSREKKERFSLILESASTNQTSMYLCASSTGLGGPYEQYFGPGTRLTVT.

The J gene is TRBJ2-5, the V gene TRBV12-5; a weak D match, TRBD2 (6 bases). The CDR3 contains 13 residues. Germline CDR1 and CDR2: LGHNT and FRNRAP. V dropped 6 bases and J dropped 1 base, with 9 bases sitting between them. The CDR3 region has the DNA TGTGCTAGTGGGCGGGGAAGCCAAGAGACCCAGTACTTC. It encodes CASGRGSQETQYF.

V gene TRBV18 combines with J gene TRBJ1-3; unclear D gene. Trimming removed 6 bases at V and 4 bases at J, with 13 bases between. The CDR3 consists of 14 residues. Per the germline V gene, CDR1 is KGHSH and CDR2 is LQKENI. Here the CDR3 DNA reads TGTGCCAGCTCCCCAGCCCAGGTCGGAAACACCATATATTTT. Amino acids: CASSPAQVGNTIYF.

The chain employs TRBV24-1 and TRBJ1-5; 9 bases align to TRBD1. The germline V gene has CDR1 KGHDR and CDR2 SFDVKD. The CDR3 spans 18 residues. V was pared by 4 bases and J by 0 bases, with 9 bases of the junction left unmatched. The chain's CDR3 is CATSDKGQGVNSNQPQHF. In DNA, the CDR3 is TGTGCCACCAGTGACAAGGGACAGGGCGTTAATAGCAATCAGCCCCAGCATTTT.

The chain couples TRBV5-4 to TRBJ2-3; no clear D. This CDR3 is built from 12 residues. Germline V CDR1 and CDR2: SGHNT, YYREEE (reference sequence). Trimming removed 4 bases at V and 0 bases at J, with 3 bases between. Written as DNA, the CDR3 is TGTGCCAGCAGCGCGAGCACAGATACGCAGTATTTT. Translating it yields CASSASTDTQYF.

The chain links TRBV28 to TRBJ1-4; 9 positions agree with TRBD1. Trimming removed 4 bases from V and 5 bases from J; junction bases left unmatched: 8. CDR1 and CDR2 (germline): MDHEN, SYDVKM. The CDR3 runs to 16 residues. CDR3 nucleotides: TGTGCCAGCAGTTCGGCACTCGGGACAGGGAATGAAAAACTGTTTTTT. This translates into CASSSALGTGNEKLFF.

The rearrangement joins TRBV6-5 to TRBJ1-6; TRBD1 matches 8 bases. CDR3 length: 13 residues. Germline V gene sequence: CDR1 MNHEY, CDR2 SVGAGI. The trim removed 8 bases at V and 5 bases at J, leaving 2 bases unmatched. CDR3 sequence reads: CASPGQDNSPLHF. The CDR3, as DNA: TGTGCCAGCCCGGGACAGGATAATTCACCCCTCCACTTT.

For the CDR3, the DNA is TGTGCCAGCAGTGACAGATACGCGGGCCATCAGCCCCAGCATTTT. This translates into CASSDRYAGHQPQHF. The J gene is TRBJ1-5, the V gene TRBV6-4, with no clear D. Germline values: CDR1 MRHNA, CDR2 SNTAGT. This CDR3 has 15 amino acids. The V end lost 2 bases, the J end lost 5 bases, and 13 bases lay between the germline ends.

The V gene is TRBV5-1, the J gene TRBJ1-2, with D possibly being TRBD1 (5 bases). V lost 3 bases, J lost 4 bases, and 13 bases lay in between. The length of the CDR3 is 14 residues. Germline V gene sequence: CDR1 SGHRS, CDR2 YFSETQ. CDR3 nucleotides: TGCGCCAGCAGCTCGACAGAGCCCGGCTATGGCTACACCTTC. This translates into CASSSTEPGYGYTF.

The J gene is TRBJ1-1, the V gene TRBV11-2, with D perhaps matching TRBD1 (5 bases). This CDR3 is built from 15 residues. V dropped 5 bases and J dropped 7 bases, with 20 bases sitting between them. The germline V gene has CDR1 SGHAT and CDR2 FQNNGV. This chain's CDR3 is CASSATHARGGEAFF. CDR3 DNA: TGTGCCAGCAGCGCGACGCACGCACGCGGGGGTGAAGCTTTCTTT.

The gene calls are TRBV7-2 and TRBJ2-1; D is unresolved. The CDR3 extends over 15 amino acids. The V end lost 5 bases, the J end lost 7 bases, and 18 bases lay between the germline ends. Germline V CDR1 and CDR2: SGHTA, FQGNSA. DNA for the CDR3: TGTGCCAGCAGCCCCCACTCGTCGGTTTTGAATGAGCAGTTCTTC. It codes for CASSPHSSVLNEQFF.

The sample holds a few counts of this clone. The J gene is TRBJ1-2, the V gene TRBV5-1; D is possibly TRBD1 (5 bases). The CDR3 contains 10 residues. V was trimmed by 10 bases and J by 8 bases, leaving 12 bases between them. The germline V gene has CDR1 SGHRS and CDR2 YFSETQ. The CDR3 loop reads CASGGEGYTF. The DNA for the CDR3 is TGCGCCTCTGGGGGGGAAGGCTACACCTTC.

The chain employs TRBV5-1 and TRBJ1-2; D possibly corresponds to TRBD1 (6 bases). This CDR3 is built from 16 residues. Germline V lookup: CDR1 SGHRS, CDR2 YFSETQ. V gave up 0 bases and J gave up 6 bases, with 18 bases separating them. CDR3 sequence: CASSLVGTTLPHGYTF. The CDR3 nucleotides read TGCGCCAGCAGCTTGGTCGGGACAACCCTCCCACATGGCTACACCTTC.

The V and J genes are TRBV19 and TRBJ1-2; TRBD1 might be the D (6 bases). Per germline, CDR1 LNHDA and CDR2 SQIVND (reference sequence). V was pared by 5 bases and J by 4 bases, with 14 bases between. The CDR3 length is 14 residues. CDR3 sequence: CASSVDRTRYGYTF. The CDR3 DNA follows: TGTGCCAGTAGTGTTGACAGGACCCGCTATGGCTACACCTTC. The whole variable domain, remainder taken from reference TRBV19 and TRBJ1-2, is DGGITQSPKYLFRKEGQNVTLSCEQNLNHDAMYWYRQDPGQGLRLIYYSQIVNDFQKGDIAEGYSVSREKKESFPLTVTSAQKNPTAFYLCASSVDRTRYGYTFGSGTRLTVV.

This chain uses TRBV27 with TRBJ2-5, with 13 bases that match TRBD2. The CDR3 spans 15 residues. Trimming took 4 bases from V and 2 from J; bases not matched to a gene: 1. Germline V gives CDR1 MNHEY, CDR2 SMNVEV (reference sequence). The chain's CDR3 is CASSSLAGGQETQYF. CDR3 DNA: TGTGCCAGCAGTTCACTAGCGGGGGGGCAAGAGACCCAGTACTTC.

The chain couples TRBV6-5 to TRBJ1-1, with D tentatively TRBD1 (6 bases). Germline values: CDR1 MNHEY, CDR2 SVGAGI. The CDR3 consists of 14 residues. V lost 10 bases and J lost 2, with 17 bases in between. CDR3 nucleotide sequence: TGTGCCACCCTCGCCGGGACACATAACACTGAAGCTTTCTTT. As protein: CATLAGTHNTEAFF.

J is TRBJ2-7 and V is TRBV6-2 or TRBV6-3, with TRBD1 matching 9 bases. This CDR3 comprises 15 residues. J gave up 0 bases and V 2 bases, and 2 bases lay outside the gene matches. Germline V gene sequence: CDR1 MNHEY, CDR2 SVGEGT. CDR3 loop: CASSYQGQGSYEQYF. The CDR3 bases are TGTGCCAGCAGTTACCAGGGACAGGGCTCCTACGAGCAGTACTTC.

The V call is TRBV9, the J call TRBJ1-6; a possible D gene is TRBD1 (6 bases). V shed 3 bases and J shed 7 bases, with 11 bases lying between them. The CDR3 extends over 14 amino acids. The V gene's germline CDR1 is SGDLS and CDR2 YYNGEE. The chain's CDR3 is CASSEDRSNSPLHF. In DNA, the CDR3 is TGTGCCAGCAGCGAGGACAGATCGAATTCACCCCTCCACTTT.

This rearrangement joins TRBV14 to TRBJ1-4, with no clear D. The length of the CDR3 is 16 residues. Germline values: CDR1 SGHDN, CDR2 FVKESK. The V and J ends lost 0 bases and 5 bases respectively, with 13 bases between them. Written as DNA, the CDR3 is TGTGCCAGCAGCCAAGAGGCGGGAGGAGGGAATGAAAAACTGTTTTTT. Its protein product is CASSQEAGGGNEKLFF.

The chain uses TRBV5-1 and TRBJ2-7, with D unclear. The ends were cut back, 4 bases at V and 1 base at J, with 12 bases in the middle. CDR1 is SGHRS, CDR2 YFSETQ, per germline. This CDR3 contains 14 residues. CDR3 bases: TGCGCCAGCAGCCCCCGACACGCTTCCTACGAGCAGTACTTC. Residues: CASSPRHASYEQYF. Combining the CDR3 with reference TRBV5-1 and TRBJ2-7 gives the whole variable domain KAGVTQTPRYLIKTRGQQVTLSCSPISGHRSVSWYQQTPGQGLQFLFEYFSETQRNKGNFPGRFSGRQFSNSRSEMNVSTLELGDSALYLCASSPRHASYEQYFGPGTRLTVT.

The rearrangement joins TRBV7-2 to TRBJ1-2; D unresolved. V gave up 0 bases and J gave up 8 bases, with 10 bases separating them. Germline loops: CDR1 SGHTA, CDR2 FQGNSA. CDR3 length equals 13 residues. CDR3 coding DNA: TGTGCCAGCAGCTTAGCGGATCTGGGCGGCTACACCTTC. It specifies CASSLADLGGYTF.

This chain uses TRBV18 with TRBJ2-3; possible D gene TRBD1, 6 bases. From germline, CDR1 is KGHSH and CDR2 LQKENI. This CDR3 is 16 amino acids long. The ends were cut back, 4 bases at V and 0 bases at J, with 14 bases in the middle. DNA for the CDR3: TGTGCCAGCTCACTCCTAGGACAGTTAAGCACAGATACGCAGTATTTT. Translating gives CASSLLGQLSTDTQYF. Supplemented by reference TRBV18 and TRBJ2-3, the full variable domain reads NAGVMQNPRHLVRRRGQEARLRCSPMKGHSHVYWYRQLPEEGLKFMVYLQKENIIDESGMPKERFSAEFPKEGPSILRIQQVVRGDSAAYFCASSLLGQLSTDTQYFGPGTRLTVL.